Presented here are 20 T cell receptor beta chains from one specimen sequenced in a study of Ad26.COV2.S vaccination and SARS-CoV-2 variants. Stated treatment: roughly 19 received Ad26.COV2.S at low or high dose, single or two shots; 5 received placebo; per-sample allocation not given. Vaccine and placebo recipients were sampled on day 63 after the first injection. Using immunoSEQ multiplex PCR, the repertoire was profiled, and TCRdb retains in-frame clones only, with some absent. The data contain hundreds of thousands of clones, 85% to 90% of them singletons. The sequencing here drew on peripheral blood, taken in a trial of Ad26.COV2.S vaccine versus placebo. All receptors come from a person between 18 and 59 years old who received the Ad26.COV2.S COVID-19 vaccine or a placebo.

This chain joins TRBV5-1 and TRBJ2-7; 10 bases map to TRBD2. Per germline, CDR1 SGHRS and CDR2 YFSETQ. V was pared by 2 bases and J by 3 bases, with 11 bases of the junction left unmatched. The CDR3 length is 17 residues. In nucleotides, the CDR3 is TGCGCCAGCAGCTTCGGTCTAGCGGGAGTCAGTATCTACGAGCAGTACTTC. Amino acids: CASSFGLAGVSIYEQYF.

The CDR3 reads CASRYGYTF. The CDR3 coding sequence is TGTGCCAGCAGATATGGCTACACCTTC. This chain joins TRBV21-1 and TRBJ1-2. TRBV21-1 corresponds to a pseudogene. The CDR3 has 9 residues.

The CDR3, as DNA: TGCGCCAGCAGCTTTGTCAAGAGCTCCTACAATGAGCAGTTCTTC. This sequence encodes CASSFVKSSYNEQFF. The chain has TRBV5-1 and TRBJ2-1; D gene uncertain. CDR3 size: 15 residues. Trimming removed 2 bases at V and 0 bases at J, with 9 bases between. Germline V gives CDR1 SGHRS, CDR2 YFSETQ.

J is TRBJ2-2 and V is TRBV4-1; D possibly corresponds to TRBD1 (6 bases). V lost 3 bases to trimming and J lost 2 bases, with 19 bases between them. The CDR3 spans 18 residues. From germline, CDR1 is MGHRA and CDR2 YSYEKL. The CDR3 sequence is CASSHGPSGTPNTGELFF. The CDR3 DNA reads as TGCGCCAGCAGCCATGGTCCCTCCGGGACACCTAACACCGGGGAGCTGTTTTTT.

This sequence joins TRBV28 and TRBJ2-6; a possible D gene is TRBD2 (6 bases). Germline assignment: CDR1 MDHEN and CDR2 SYDVKM. The CDR3 extends over 16 amino acids. V lost 6 bases and J 0 bases, leaving 12 bases between the germline ends. CDR3 sequence: CASSARGSSGANVLTF. CDR3 nucleotides: TGTGCCAGCAGCGCCCGGGGGAGCTCTGGGGCCAACGTCCTGACTTTC.

The chain has TRBV7-3 and TRBJ2-3; D unresolved. Per the germline V gene, CDR1 is SGHTA and CDR2 is FQGTGA. The CDR3 covers 15 residues. Trimming took off 2 bases at V and 0 bases at J, with 9 bases between the two ends. CDR3 coding DNA: TGTGCCAGCAGCTTACTTGGAACTAGCACAGATACGCAGTATTTT. It translates to CASSLLGTSTDTQYF.

The V and J genes are TRBV2 and TRBJ1-2; no clear D gene. Trimming pared 3 bases from V and 8 bases from J, leaving 13 bases between. Germline assignment: CDR1 SNHLY and CDR2 FYNNEI. This CDR3 has 13 amino acids. CDR3 sequence (DNA): TGTGCCAGCAGTGACAGTGGGATCGGAGGCTACACCTTC. It translates to CASSDSGIGGYTF.

The CDR3 reads CATSVFTGKENEKLFF. The CDR3 DNA sequence: TGTGCCACCAGTGTATTTACGGGAAAGGAAAATGAAAAACTGTTTTTT. The chain combines TRBV24-1 with TRBJ1-4; the D is unclear. Trimming left V 5 bases short and J 5 bases short, with 17 bases between. Germline loops: CDR1 KGHDR, CDR2 SFDVKD. CDR3 size: 16 residues.

The V and J genes are TRBV6-1 and TRBJ2-7; no reliable D call. V shed 2 bases and J shed 2 bases, with 7 bases lying between them. The germline V gene encodes CDR1 MNHNS and CDR2 SASEGT. This CDR3 spans 13 amino acids. CDR3 loop: CASSERQTYEQYF. Written as DNA, the CDR3 is TGTGCCAGCAGTGAACGACAAACCTACGAGCAGTACTTC.

This sequence joins TRBV10-3 and TRBJ2-7; D not certain. The CDR3 totals 11 residues. Germline CDR1 is ENHRY and CDR2 is SYGVKD. V was trimmed by 5 bases and J by 6 bases, leaving 8 bases between them. The CDR3 DNA is TGTGCCATCAGTCAATCGAGCGAGCAGTACTTC. Translating gives CAISQSSEQYF.

About this clone itself: Other DNA sequences within the sample encode an identical CDR3. J is TRBJ1-1 and V is TRBV9; D is ambiguous. Germline V CDR1 and CDR2: SGDLS, YYNGEE. Trimming left V 0 bases short and J 1 base short, with 7 bases between. The CDR3 sequence is 14 residues long. CDR3 in amino acids: CASSVASGNTEAFF. CDR3 sequence (DNA): TGTGCCAGCAGCGTAGCTTCAGGGAACACTGAAGCTTTCTTT.

The chain couples TRBV11-2 to TRBJ2-7; 10 bases map to TRBD2. Germline CDR1 reads SGHAT; CDR2 reads FQNNGV. The CDR3 runs 16 residues. After removal of 4 bases from V and 0 bases from J, the junction contained 6 bases not matched to a gene. CDR3 loop: CASSYIASGGSYEQYF. CDR3 bases: TGTGCCAGCAGCTACATCGCTAGCGGGGGCTCCTACGAGCAGTACTTC.

The V gene is TRBV6-2 or TRBV6-3, the J gene TRBJ2-3, with a weak D call TRBD2 (6 bases). Germline V CDR1 and CDR2: MNHEY, SVGEGT. This CDR3 comprises 15 residues. V shed 0 bases and J shed 0 bases, with 7 bases lying between them. Here the CDR3 reads CASSYSEGSTDTQYF. In DNA form, the CDR3 reads TGTGCCAGCAGTTACTCGGAGGGTAGCACAGATACGCAGTATTTT.

To note about this clone: In the same sample, other DNA sequences code for this CDR3. The J gene is TRBJ2-5, the V gene TRBV11-2; D uncertain. Trimming shortened V by 1 base and J by 4 bases, and 4 bases separated the two germline ends. Per the germline V gene, CDR1 is SGHAT and CDR2 is FQNNGV. This CDR3 spans 12 amino acids. CDR3 loop: CASSLVGETQYF. The CDR3 nucleotides read TGTGCCAGCAGCTTAGTAGGAGAGACCCAGTACTTC. Based on the CDR3 plus reference TRBV11-2 and TRBJ2-5, the full variable domain is EAGVAQSPRYKIIEKRQSVAFWCNPISGHATLYWYQQILGQGPKLLIQFQNNGVVDDSQLPKDRFSAERLKGVDSTLKIQPAKLEDSAVYLCASSLVGETQYFGPGTRLLVL.

This sequence joins TRBV7-2 and TRBJ2-1, with D possibly matching TRBD1 (6 bases). The germline V gene has CDR1 SGHTA and CDR2 FQGNSA. The CDR3 is 17 amino acids. Trimming pared 5 bases from V and 2 bases from J, leaving 19 bases between. The CDR3 DNA reads TGTGCCAGCAGCCCCGATCTGGGGGCCCCTACCTACAATGAGCAGTTCTTC. Its translation is CASSPDLGAPTYNEQFF.

The rearrangement uses TRBV5-6 and TRBJ1-2; D unresolved. The CDR3 contains 15 residues. Trimming shortened V by 2 bases and J by 8 bases, and 19 bases separated the two germline ends. Germline V lookup: CDR1 SGHDT, CDR2 YYEEEE. The CDR3 DNA sequence: TGTGCCAGCAGCTTTTCCTCCGGCCTCAGTAAGGGCTACACCTTC. Amino acids: CASSFSSGLSKGYTF.

A few counts support this clone. The chain recombines TRBV19 with TRBJ1-6; D unclear. The V gene's germline CDR1 is LNHDA and CDR2 SQIVND (reference sequence). CDR3 size: 14 residues. V lost 1 base to trimming and J lost 10 bases, with 11 bases between them. The DNA for the CDR3 is TGTGCCAGTAGTATAGGCTGGCGCCAGTCACCCCTCCACTTT. It translates to CASSIGWRQSPLHF.

CDR3 sequence: CATSEGLAGTNEQFF. CDR3 bases: TGTGCCACCAGTGAAGGGCTAGCGGGGACAAATGAGCAGTTCTTC. The gene calls are TRBV24-1 and TRBJ2-1, with TRBD2 identical over 9 bases. J lost 7 bases, V lost 4 bases, and 7 bases had no gene match. In germline, CDR1 is KGHDR, CDR2 SFDVKD. The CDR3 runs 15 residues.

The chain recombines TRBV18 with TRBJ1-2; D ambiguous. This CDR3 contains 13 residues. Germline CDR1 KGHSH, CDR2 LQKENI. V lost 6 bases to trimming and J lost 6 bases, with 14 bases between them. CDR3 sequence: CASSPRKRDGYTF. For the CDR3, the DNA is TGTGCCAGCTCGCCCAGGAAGAGGGATGGCTACACCTTC.

In regard to this clone: Other DNA sequences of this sample code for an identical CDR3. The chain joins TRBV18 to TRBJ1-1; D remains unclear. This CDR3 is 13 amino acids long. V lost 1 base, J lost 2 bases, and 5 bases lay in between. In germline, CDR1 is KGHSH, CDR2 LQKENI. DNA for the CDR3: TGTGCCAGCTCACCACAGGGAAACACTGAAGCTTTCTTT. Amino acids: CASSPQGNTEAFF.